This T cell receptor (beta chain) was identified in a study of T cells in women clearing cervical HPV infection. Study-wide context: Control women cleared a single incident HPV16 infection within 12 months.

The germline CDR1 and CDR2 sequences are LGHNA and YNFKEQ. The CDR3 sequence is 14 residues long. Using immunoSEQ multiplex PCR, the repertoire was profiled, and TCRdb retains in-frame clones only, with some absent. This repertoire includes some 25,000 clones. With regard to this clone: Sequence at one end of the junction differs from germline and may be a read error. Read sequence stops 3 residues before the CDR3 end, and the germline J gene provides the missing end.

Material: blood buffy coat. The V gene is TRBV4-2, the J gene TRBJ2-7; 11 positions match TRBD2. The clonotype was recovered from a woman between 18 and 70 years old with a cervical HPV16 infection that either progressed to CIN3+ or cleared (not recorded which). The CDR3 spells CASSQGLAGYEQYF. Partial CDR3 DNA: TGCGCCAGCAGCCAAGGACTAGCGGGCTACGAG.